The 10 T cell receptor beta chains listed next were all sequenced from one sample in a study of shared clonotypes between healthy human individuals. Only in-frame clones appear in the TCRdb table, and some are missing; sequencing was by immunoSEQ multiplex PCR. Of about 2.3 million clones listed, around 90% are singletons. Sequenced: naive CD4+ T cells from PBMCs. This sample's subset: CD45RA+ positively selected. Receptors originate from a young man in good health. Some clones in this sample may be carry-over from other donors' samples.

J is TRBJ1-5 and V is TRBV5-1, with a possible D match to TRBD1 (5 bases). Germline CDR1 is SGHRS and CDR2 is YFSETQ. The CDR3 sequence is 15 residues long. Between the trimmed V and J ends, which lost 1 base and 3 bases, there was a span of 11 bases. The CDR3 region has the DNA TGCGCCAGCAGCTTGCAGGGAATGCCCAATCAGCCCCAGCATTTT. Its protein product is CASSLQGMPNQPQHF.

V usage is TRBV5-6 and J usage is TRBJ2-7; D gene uncertain. In germline, CDR1 is SGHDT, CDR2 YYEEEE. V was cut by 0 bases and J by 1 base, with 2 bases left in between. The CDR3 totals 12 residues. The CDR3 loop is CASSLESYEQYF. CDR3 sequence (DNA): TGTGCCAGCAGCTTGGAGTCCTACGAGCAGTACTTC.

In this sample, this clone turned up a few times. The J gene is TRBJ1-1, the V gene TRBV5-1; D is ambiguous. In germline, CDR1 is SGHRS, CDR2 YFSETQ. V was trimmed by 0 bases and J by 7 bases, leaving 10 bases between them. The CDR3 is made up of 13 amino acids. For the CDR3, the DNA is TGCGCCAGCAGCTTGGGATTTCGGGGTGAAGCTTTCTTT. Amino acids: CASSLGFRGEAFF. Full variable domain (remainder filled in from reference TRBV5-1 and TRBJ1-1): KAGVTQTPRYLIKTRGQQVTLSCSPISGHRSVSWYQQTPGQGLQFLFEYFSETQRNKGNFPGRFSGRQFSNSRSEMNVSTLELGDSALYLCASSLGFRGEAFFGQGTRLTVV.

Concerning this clone itself: This specimen includes other DNA sequences encoding the same CDR3. The genes are TRBV7-2 and TRBJ2-1, with 10 bases identical to TRBD2. J was trimmed by 4 bases and V by 5 bases; bases with no gene match: 5. Looked up from germline, CDR1 is SGHTA and CDR2 is FQGNSA. The length of the CDR3 is 15 residues. CDR3 bases: TGTGCCAGCAGCCCCGGACTAGCGGCGTACAATGAGCAGTTCTTC. This translates into CASSPGLAAYNEQFF.

This chain joins TRBV5-4 and TRBJ2-3; 7 positions match TRBD1. Germline-derived CDR1 and CDR2 are SGHNT and YYREEE (reference sequence). This CDR3 is 15 amino acids long. Trimming took 0 bases from V and 4 from J; bases not matched to a gene: 5. CDR3 sequence (DNA): TGTGCCAGCAGCTTGGGAACAGGGGATGCAGATACGCAGTATTTT. This gives the protein CASSLGTGDADTQYF.

In this sample, this clone turned up once. The chain combines TRBV28 with TRBJ2-3; TRBD1 aligns across 8 bases. Trimming took 6 bases from V and 2 from J; bases not matched to a gene: 10. The CDR3 extends over 16 amino acids. CDR1 is MDHEN and CDR2 is SYDVKM in the germline V gene. The CDR3 DNA reads TGTGCCAGCAGCACGCAGGGGGCGGGGACCACAGATACGCAGTATTTT. Translating gives CASSTQGAGTTDTQYF.

The chain joins TRBV7-2 to TRBJ2-7; TRBD2 matches at 8 bases. Germline CDR1 reads SGHTA; CDR2 reads FQGNSA. This CDR3 contains 15 residues. The V and J ends lost 5 bases and 6 bases, in that order; junction bases with no gene match: 12. CDR3 in DNA: TGTGCCAGCAGCAGGGGGGGGACTAGGGCAGGCGAGCAGTACTTC. Its translation: CASSRGGTRAGEQYF. The complete variable domain, with remaining parts taken from reference TRBV7-2 and TRBJ2-7, reads GAGVSQSPSNKVTEKGKDVELRCDPISGHTALYWYRQSLGQGLEFLIYFQGNSAPDKSGLPSDRFSAERTGGSVSTLTIQRTQQEDSAVYLCASSRGGTRAGEQYFGPGTRLTVT.

This clone was seen once. The J gene is TRBJ2-5, the V gene TRBV21-1; the D segment call TRBD2 is taken from the table without a DNA check. TRBV21-1 is shown as a pseudogene. This CDR3 spans 15 amino acids. The CDR3 DNA is TGTGCCAGCAGCAAAAGACTAGATTCTTTGGAGACCCAGTACTTC. Its protein product is CASSKRLDSLETQYF.

The chain combines TRBV4-3 with TRBJ2-1; D remains unclear. This CDR3 contains 17 residues. The ends were cut back, 3 bases at V and 0 bases at J, with 15 bases in the middle. Germline V lookup: CDR1 LGHNA, CDR2 YSLEER. CDR3 sequence reads: CASSQRTPSNSYNEQFF. In DNA, the CDR3 is TGCGCCAGCAGCCAGAGGACCCCCTCTAACTCCTACAATGAGCAGTTCTTC.

This sequence joins TRBV5-4 and TRBJ2-1, with 7 positions matching TRBD1. The V gene's germline CDR1 is SGHNT and CDR2 YYREEE (reference sequence). This CDR3 has 14 residues. The ends lost 6 bases at V and 5 bases at J; junction bases unmatched: 8. This CDR3 is CASTPGQRDNEQFF. The CDR3 coding sequence is TGTGCCAGCACGCCGGGACAGAGAGACAATGAGCAGTTCTTC.